The sequence of this T cell receptor (beta chain) was determined in a study of vaccination and CD4 T cells after COVID-19. Described time point: late sampling 161 to 241 days after vaccination in a few convalescent patients. Whole-study results and caveats: Analysis of convalescent patients found that 304 of 307 vaccine-specific clones were spike mono-reactive.

Worth noting for this clonotype: The target antigen is unknown.

Using its own MiXCR run on the PCR reads, TCRdb lists one record per CDR3 protein. Here the sample spans tens of thousands of distinct CDR3 sequences, 49% being singletons. Per germline, CDR1 SEHNR and CDR2 FQNEAQ (reference sequence). The germline V and J ends were trimmed by 1 base and 11 bases, with 13 bases remaining between them. The CDR3 loop spans 13 amino acids. This chain connects TRBV7-9 to TRBJ2-3; D possibly corresponds to TRBD2 (6 bases). The material sequenced was CD4+ T cells from blood, taken about 7 months after SARS-CoV-2 vaccination. This TCR was sampled from a human donor who had recovered from COVID-19. CDR3 bases: TGTGCCAGCAGCTTAGGCGGGACTCAGGAGCAGTATTTT. Translating it yields CASSLGGTQEQYF.